The 21 T cell receptor beta chains in this list originate from one sample, sequenced in a study of blood T cell repertoires in COVID-19. TCRdb's copy holds only in-frame clones and misses some; the assay was immunoSEQ multiplex PCR. The table lists about 140,000 clones, 70% to 85% of them singletons. Input material: peripheral blood. The receptor set was obtained from a human donor in a cohort sampled during active COVID-19.

The V call is TRBV19, the J call TRBJ2-2, with TRBD2 matching 11 bases. CDR3 size: 15 residues. Germline assignment: CDR1 LNHDA and CDR2 SQIVND (reference sequence). The trim removed 7 bases at V and 7 bases at J, leaving 8 bases unmatched. As DNA, the CDR3 is TGTGCCAGTAAAATAGCGGGGGGGCATAGCGGGGAGCTGTTTTTT. It yields the protein CASKIAGGHSGELFF.

On this clone itself: This specimen includes other DNA sequences encoding the same CDR3. The chain links TRBV9 to TRBJ2-5; D is unresolved. Per the germline V gene, CDR1 is SGDLS and CDR2 is YYNGEE. Deletions cut 0 bases from V and 0 bases from J, with 9 bases between. The CDR3 sequence is 15 residues long. The CDR3 sequence is CASSVGAGNQETQYF. The CDR3 nucleotides are TGTGCCAGCAGCGTAGGAGCAGGAAACCAAGAGACCCAGTACTTC.

The chain is built from TRBV24-1 and TRBJ1-5; 11 bases line up with TRBD1. CDR1 is KGHDR, CDR2 SFDVKD, per germline. The CDR3 extends over 17 amino acids. The V and J ends lost 4 bases and 3 bases, in that order; junction bases with no gene match: 7. CDR3 DNA: TGTGCCACCAGTGACCCCGGGACAGGGGGTAACAATCAGCCCCAGCATTTT. As protein: CATSDPGTGGNNQPQHF.

The V call is TRBV28, the J call TRBJ1-6; no definite D call. The length of the CDR3 is 14 residues. Germline lookup yields CDR1 MDHEN and CDR2 SYDVKM. Trimming stripped 3 bases from V and 9 bases from J, with 12 bases between. CDR3 nucleotides: TGTGCCAGCAGTTTCTTATCAGATCGTTCACCCCTCCACTTT. Protein product: CASSFLSDRSPLHF.

The V call is TRBV19, the J call TRBJ2-1; 8 nucleotides agree with TRBD2. The V segment lost 7 bases and the J segment 2 bases; nucleotides outside the gene matches: 7. The length of the CDR3 is 15 residues. CDR1 and CDR2 from the germline V gene are LNHDA and SQIVND (reference sequence). This CDR3 reads CASTLSGITYNEQFF. The CDR3 DNA reads as TGTGCCAGTACCCTTAGCGGGATCACCTACAATGAGCAGTTCTTC.

The chain carries TRBV4-3 and TRBJ1-5; D gene ambiguous. The germline gives CDR1 LGHNA, CDR2 YSLEER. The CDR3 has 13 amino acids. V gave up 0 bases and J gave up 7 bases, with 7 bases separating them. The DNA for the CDR3 is TGCGCCAGCAGCCAAGAAGAGCGACAGCCCCAGCATTTT. This codes for CASSQEERQPQHF.

The chain recombines TRBV3-1 (or the pseudogene TRBV3-2) with TRBJ1-1; D call uncertain. Germline V gene lookup returns CDR1 LGHDT and CDR2 YNNKEL (reference sequence). The CDR3 spans 20 residues. V lost 4 bases to trimming and J lost 0 bases, with 27 bases between them. This CDR3 is CASSPRSPGGGRRMNTEAFF. In DNA form, the CDR3 reads TGTGCCAGCAGCCCACGAAGCCCCGGCGGAGGGCGACGGATGAACACTGAAGCTTTCTTT.

The chain recombines TRBV6-5 with TRBJ2-1, with 8 bases identical to TRBD2. The V gene end was trimmed by 6 bases and the J gene end by 0 bases; junction bases not matched to a gene: 4. CDR1 and CDR2 from the germline V gene are MNHEY and SVGAGI. There are 15 residues in the CDR3. The chain's CDR3 is CASRTGGSSYNEQFF. DNA for the CDR3: TGTGCCAGCAGGACGGGGGGGAGCTCCTACAATGAGCAGTTCTTC.

The rearrangement uses TRBV9 and TRBJ1-3, with D possibly matching TRBD1 (5 bases). The CDR3 extends over 17 amino acids. Germline-derived CDR1 and CDR2 are SGDLS and YYNGEE. The germline V and J ends were trimmed by 4 bases and 2 bases, with 19 bases remaining between them. This CDR3 reads CASSPSLVTDPGNTIYF. The CDR3 bases are TGTGCCAGCAGCCCCTCCTTGGTGACAGATCCTGGAAACACCATATATTTT. Complete variable domain (other parts from reference TRBV9 and TRBJ1-3): DSGVTQTPKHLITATGQRVTLRCSPRSGDLSVYWYQQSLDQGLQFLIQYYNGEERAKGNILERFSAQQFPDLHSELNLSSLELGDSALYFCASSPSLVTDPGNTIYFGEGSWLTVV.

This chain connects TRBV6-5 to TRBJ1-3; D remains unclear. V lost 2 bases and J lost 0, with 5 bases in between. The CDR3 contains 14 residues. Per the germline V gene, CDR1 is MNHEY and CDR2 is SVGAGI. The CDR3 here is CASSYGSSGNTIYF. In DNA form, the CDR3 reads TGTGCCAGCAGTTACGGGAGCTCTGGAAACACCATATATTTT.

This rearrangement joins TRBV18 to TRBJ1-2; D gene ambiguous. V shed 3 bases and J shed 0 bases, with 11 bases lying between them. The CDR3 spans 15 residues. Germline CDR1 is KGHSH and CDR2 is LQKENI. CDR3 amino acids: CASSPPTSANYGYTF. The CDR3 DNA is TGTGCCAGCTCACCGCCGACATCAGCTAACTATGGCTACACCTTC.

V gene TRBV6-1 combines with J gene TRBJ1-5, with TRBD1 matching over 7 bases. The J segment lost 3 bases and the V segment lost 1 base, leaving 6 bases of the junction unmatched. This CDR3 is built from 16 residues. The germline CDR1 and CDR2 sequences are MNHNS and SASEGT. For the CDR3, the DNA is TGTGCCAGCAGTGAAGGGTCAGGGGGTGACAATCAGCCCCAGCATTTT. Translation: CASSEGSGGDNQPQHF.

This chain connects TRBV5-4 to TRBJ2-6; 9 bases line up with TRBD1. The CDR3 extends over 16 amino acids. The germline V gene has CDR1 SGHNT and CDR2 YYREEE (reference sequence). J gave up 4 bases and V 4 bases, and 6 bases lay outside the gene matches. DNA for the CDR3: TGTGCCAGCAGCACAGGGGGCTCAACAGGGGCCAACGTCCTGACTTTC. Amino acid sequence: CASSTGGSTGANVLTF.

The rearrangement links TRBV19 to TRBJ1-6; perhaps TRBD1 as D (6 bases). In germline, CDR1 is LNHDA, CDR2 SQIVND (reference sequence). Trimming pared 4 bases from V and 7 bases from J, leaving 11 bases between. CDR3 length equals 14 residues. CDR3 residues: CASSTDRQNSPLHF. The CDR3 coding sequence is TGTGCCAGTAGTACAGACAGGCAGAATTCACCCCTCCACTTT.

This clone has just one count. The CDR3: CASSLLKFGQNTEAFF. CDR3 nucleotides: TGTGCCAGCAGCCTCCTAAAGTTTGGACAGAACACTGAAGCTTTCTTT. The V call is TRBV7-2, the J call TRBJ1-1; D is perhaps TRBD1 (5 bases). V was cut by 5 bases and J by 1 base, with 17 bases left in between. Looked up from germline, CDR1 is SGHTA and CDR2 is FQGNSA. This CDR3 spans 16 amino acids.

The rearrangement uses TRBV2 and TRBJ2-1; maybe TRBD2 (5 bases). The CDR3 totals 14 residues. V lost 1 base and J 9 bases, leaving 13 bases between the germline ends. Germline CDR1 SNHLY, CDR2 FYNNEI. CDR3 sequence: CASSEDQLAGEQFF. CDR3 in DNA: TGTGCCAGCAGTGAAGATCAGCTAGCTGGTGAGCAGTTCTTC. Supplemented by reference TRBV2 and TRBJ2-1, the full variable domain reads EPEVTQTPSHQVTQMGQEVILRCVPISNHLYFYWYRQILGQKVEFLVSFYNNEISEKSEIFDDQFSVERPDGSNFTLKIRSTKLEDSAMYFCASSEDQLAGEQFFGPGTRLTVL.

The CDR3 reads CASSFETGTFYEQFF. The CDR3 coding sequence is TGCGCCAGCAGCTTTGAGACCGGGACATTTTATGAGCAGTTCTTC. The V call is TRBV5-1, the J call TRBJ2-1; maybe TRBD1 (6 bases). The CDR3 has 15 amino acids. Germline CDR1 SGHRS, CDR2 YFSETQ. The V gene lost 2 bases and the J gene lost 8 bases, with 17 bases spanning the gap.

V gene TRBV6-5 combines with J gene TRBJ1-4, with a possible D match to TRBD1 (5 bases). The V gene's germline CDR1 is MNHEY and CDR2 SVGAGI. The germline V and J ends were trimmed by 5 bases and 8 bases, with 15 bases remaining between them. The CDR3 spans 14 residues. The CDR3: CASSNRGGGEKLFF. The CDR3 DNA sequence: TGTGCCAGCAGTAACCGGGGGGGAGGCGAAAAACTGTTTTTT.

This clone came up a few times. The chain employs TRBV11-2 and TRBJ1-6, with D unresolved. Trimming took off 5 bases at V and 5 bases at J, with 4 bases between the two ends. Germline assignment: CDR1 SGHAT and CDR2 FQNNGV. The CDR3 spans 12 residues. CDR3 DNA sequence: TGTGCCAGCAGCCGAGATAATTCACCCCTCCACTTT. Its protein product is CASSRDNSPLHF.

This clone has a handful of counts. This sequence joins TRBV6-5 and TRBJ1-6, with TRBD1 identical over 9 bases. Germline CDR1 is MNHEY and CDR2 is SVGAGI. V was clipped by 4 bases and J by 8 bases; unmatched bases: 6. This CDR3 spans 15 amino acids. In DNA, the CDR3 is TGTGCCAGCAGTTTGGACAGGGGCGTAGATTCACCCCTCCACTTT. It is translated as CASSLDRGVDSPLHF.

The rearrangement joins TRBV7-2 to TRBJ1-1, with D unclear. The CDR3 spans 14 residues. Germline loops: CDR1 SGHTA, CDR2 FQGNSA. V gave up 0 bases and J gave up 4 bases, with 9 bases separating them. The CDR3 reads CASSLADTRTEAFF. DNA for the CDR3: TGTGCCAGCAGCTTAGCCGACACCCGCACTGAAGCTTTCTTT. The variable domain in full, completed from reference TRBV7-2 and TRBJ1-1, reads GAGVSQSPSNKVTEKGKDVELRCDPISGHTALYWYRQSLGQGLEFLIYFQGNSAPDKSGLPSDRFSAERTGGSVSTLTIQRTQQEDSAVYLCASSLADTRTEAFFGQGTRLTVV.